Below, one T cell receptor (beta chain) is given with its context. Its antigen is still unknown. Each donor was healthy, and each was a bone marrow donor. Donors had nominal health at sampling but likely had unrecorded immune exposures. The sample comes from a study of cytomegalovirus exposure and HLA in healthy donors. Study-wide results and limits: It was reported that the classifier diagnosed cytomegalovirus status with high specificity and sensitivity in both the original and validation cohorts.

The PCR was carried out with 60 Vbeta primers and 13 Jbeta primers. Here immunoSEQ multiplex PCR was the method, and the copy in TCRdb shows in-frame clones only, minus some. The profile shows around 230,000 clones, over 75% of them singletons. The sequence was obtained from a boy aged 5-17 years in good health and CMV-seronegative. Sequencing was carried out using PBMCs.

Here the CDR3 reads CAWSPGGAGGYTF. The CDR3 coding sequence is TGTGCCTGGAGTCCTGGGGGCGCGGGTGGCTACACCTTC. The chain is built from TRBV30 and TRBJ1-2; tentative D call: TRBD1 (6 bases). The germline gives CDR1 GTSNPN, CDR2 SVGIG (reference sequence). The V end was cut by 2 bases, the J end by 7 bases, with 14 bases between. CDR3 size: 13 residues.